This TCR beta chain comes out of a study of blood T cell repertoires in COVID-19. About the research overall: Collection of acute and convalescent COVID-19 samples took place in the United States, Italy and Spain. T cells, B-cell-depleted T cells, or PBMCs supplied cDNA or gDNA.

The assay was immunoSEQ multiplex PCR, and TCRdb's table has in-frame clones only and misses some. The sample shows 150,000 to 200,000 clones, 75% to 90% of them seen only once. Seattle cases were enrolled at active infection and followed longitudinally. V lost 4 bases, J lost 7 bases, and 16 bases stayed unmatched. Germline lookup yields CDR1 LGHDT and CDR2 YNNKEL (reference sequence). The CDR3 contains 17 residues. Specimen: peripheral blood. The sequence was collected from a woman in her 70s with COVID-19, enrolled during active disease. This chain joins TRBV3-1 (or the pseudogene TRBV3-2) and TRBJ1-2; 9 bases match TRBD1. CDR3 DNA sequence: TGTGCCAGCAGCCCGCGCTTGACGGGACAGGGATCCCGTGGCTACACCTTC. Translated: CASSPRLTGQGSRGYTF.